This is a list of T cell receptor beta chains from one sample in a study of T cell responses to AZD1222 COVID-19 vaccine. Sequencing was performed with immunoSEQ multiplex PCR; in TCRdb, only in-frame clones are kept and a portion is missing. The table has some 120,000 clones, 88% seen once. The sequencing here drew on peripheral blood, taken 28 days after the second AZD1222 dose. The receptors were sampled from an adult who received the AZD1222 COVID-19 vaccine. CDR3s include the opening cysteine and the closing phenylalanine or tryptophan. Fields, in order: D gene, V gene, clone size, J gene, CDR3 protein, CDR3 DNA. The D gene is left open where the match is weak. The size field is filled for only some rows; it gives once, few, many or a size class.

d_call: TRBD1
v_call: TRBV6-2/TRBV6-3
clone_size: NA
j_call: TRBJ1-5
cdr3_aa: CASSSWTGGPYSNQPQHF
cdr3_nt: TGTGCCAGCAGTTCGTGGACAGGGGGCCCTTATAGCAATCAGCCCCAGCATTTT

d_call: NA
v_call: TRBV6-1
clone_size: NA
j_call: TRBJ1-5
cdr3_aa: CASSEIWDSNQPQHF
cdr3_nt: TGTGCCAGCAGTGAAATCTGGGATAGCAATCAGCCCCAGCATTTT

d_call: NA
v_call: TRBV5-1
clone_size: NA
j_call: TRBJ2-7
cdr3_aa: CASSSNAGISYEQYF
cdr3_nt: TGCGCCAGCAGCTCAAATGCAGGAATCTCCTACGAGCAGTACTTC

d_call: TRBD1
v_call: TRBV5-1
clone_size: NA
j_call: TRBJ2-3
cdr3_aa: CASSLDRVEHSAQYF
cdr3_nt: TGCGCCAGCAGCTTAGACAGGGTGGAGCACAGTGCGCAGTATTTT

d_call: NA
v_call: TRBV6-5
clone_size: NA
j_call: TRBJ1-2
cdr3_aa: CASSPGAEGVYGYTF
cdr3_nt: TGTGCCAGCAGCCCCGGGGCGGAAGGAGTCTATGGCTACACCTTC

d_call: NA
v_call: TRBV6-1
clone_size: NA
j_call: TRBJ1-2
cdr3_aa: CASSEGTPSYGYTF
cdr3_nt: TGTGCCAGCAGTGAAGGCACGCCCAGCTATGGCTACACCTTC

d_call: NA
v_call: TRBV5-1
clone_size: NA
j_call: TRBJ2-5
cdr3_aa: CASRFRAVFWETQYF
cdr3_nt: TGCGCCAGCAGATTTAGGGCGGTTTTTTGGGAGACCCAGTACTTC

d_call: NA
v_call: TRBV12-3/TRBV12-4
clone_size: once
j_call: TRBJ2-1
cdr3_aa: CASQDSYNEQFF
cdr3_nt: TGTGCCTCCCAGGACTCCTACAATGAGCAGTTCTTC

d_call: NA
v_call: TRBV9
clone_size: NA
j_call: TRBJ2-1
cdr3_aa: CASSEVGMGNEQFF
cdr3_nt: TGTGCCAGCAGCGAAGTAGGGATGGGGAATGAGCAGTTCTTC

d_call: NA
v_call: TRBV28
clone_size: NA
j_call: TRBJ1-2
cdr3_aa: CASSFGGGVWPDF
cdr3_nt: TGTGCCAGCAGTTTCGGGGGGGGAGTTTGGCCGGACTTC

d_call: NA
v_call: TRBV7-7
clone_size: NA
j_call: TRBJ2-1
cdr3_aa: CASSLGQGNEQFF
cdr3_nt: TGTGCCAGCAGCTTAGGTCAGGGGAATGAGCAGTTCTTC

d_call: NA
v_call: TRBV3-1/TRBV3-2
clone_size: once
j_call: TRBJ2-7
cdr3_aa: CASSQAAVNEQYF
cdr3_nt: TGTGCCAGCAGCCAAGCGGCAGTAAACGAGCAGTACTTC

d_call: TRBD1
v_call: TRBV9
clone_size: once
j_call: TRBJ1-3
cdr3_aa: CASSRGQSSGNTIYF
cdr3_nt: TGTGCCAGCAGCAGGGGACAGTCCTCTGGAAACACCATATATTTT

d_call: NA
v_call: TRBV23-1
clone_size: NA
j_call: TRBJ1-5
cdr3_aa: CASSHEDSYSNQPQHF
cdr3_nt: TGCGCCAGCAGTCACGAGGACAGCTATAGCAATCAGCCCCAGCATTTT

d_call: NA
v_call: TRBV6-1
clone_size: NA
j_call: TRBJ1-5
cdr3_aa: CASSDLARGQPQHF
cdr3_nt: TGTGCCAGCAGTGACCTCGCTCGGGGTCAGCCCCAGCATTTT